One sample yielded the 13 T cell receptor beta chains listed below, sequenced in a study of CXCR3-negative and CXCR3-positive naive CD8 T cells. The libraries of TRB cDNA were constructed through 5' RACE using UMI labels. Each CDR3 protein gets one entry in TCRdb, which reprocessed the 5' RACE reads and gives no DNA. The sample features about 58,000 distinct CDR3 sequences, with approximately 0.42% in its top ten. Sequenced material: naive CXCR3- CD8+ T cells from blood. Subset: CD45RO-CCR7+CD27+CD95- naive CD8+ T cells lacking CXCR3 (TNR3-). These receptors all come from a human donor in good health. Some clones in this sample may be carry-over from other donors' samples.

The chain employs TRBV23-1 and TRBJ2-5; TCRdb calls TRBD1, which cannot be checked without DNA. TRBV23-1 is assigned to the ORF class and has an uncertain function. This CDR3 has 15 residues. CDR3 region: CASSRDRELQETQYF.

The V gene is TRBV7-3, the J gene TRBJ2-1; TCRdb proposes TRBD2, but this gene call is untestable without DNA. The germline CDR1 and CDR2 sequences are SGHTA and FQGTGA. The CDR3 is made up of 17 amino acids. The CDR3 here is CASSSIIAGATYNEQFF.

The V and J genes are TRBV7-9 and TRBJ2-7; the TRBD1 assignment by TCRdb is unverifiable without DNA. Per germline, CDR1 SEHNR and CDR2 FQNEAQ (reference sequence). The CDR3 spans 12 residues. CDR3 residues: CASNEQGYEQYF.

The gene calls are TRBV20-1 and TRBJ1-1; TCRdb's D gene call, TRBD1, goes unchecked for lack of DNA. The CDR3 extends over 15 amino acids. Germline-derived CDR1 and CDR2 are DFQATT and SNEGSKA (reference sequence). The CDR3 is CSARDKGDRDDEAFF.

The chain carries TRBV20-1 and TRBJ2-4. The CDR3 length is 13 residues. Germline V lookup: CDR1 DFQATT, CDR2 SNEGSKA (reference sequence). The CDR3 here is CSARELAKNIQYF.

The rearrangement uses TRBV28 and TRBJ2-1. The germline V gene has CDR1 MDHEN and CDR2 SYDVKM. This CDR3 region has 13 residues. The CDR3 here is CASKQETYNEQFF.

CDR3 region: CASSQVIRDQETQYF. The chain couples TRBV4-2 to TRBJ2-5. CDR1 is LGHNA, CDR2 YNFKEQ, per germline. The CDR3 spans 15 residues.

The rearrangement joins TRBV28 to TRBJ2-5; TCRdb returns TRBD1, unconfirmable since there is no DNA. The CDR3 totals 14 residues. The V gene's germline CDR1 is MDHEN and CDR2 SYDVKM. The CDR3: CASSQQGARETQYF.

The chain carries TRBV12-3 or TRBV12-4 and TRBJ2-7; TCRdb's D call of TRBD2 is untestable without DNA. The CDR3 is 16 amino acids. CDR3 sequence reads: CASSPPGSSGRNEQYF.

The chain couples TRBV7-3 to TRBJ2-1. Germline values: CDR1 SGHTA, CDR2 FQGTGA. There are 15 residues in the CDR3. The CDR3 is CASSSTPSSYNEQFF.

The rearrangement joins TRBV5-1 to TRBJ2-1; the D call from TCRdb, TRBD1, cannot be confirmed without DNA. CDR1 and CDR2 (germline): SGHRS, YFSETQ. The CDR3 length is 14 residues. This CDR3 reads CASREDRGRNEQFF. The full variable domain, in which reference TRBV5-1 and TRBJ2-1 provide the parts outside the CDR3, is KAGVTQTPRYLIKTRGQQVTLSCSPISGHRSVSWYQQTPGQGLQFLFEYFSETQRNKGNFPGRFSGRQFSNSRSEMNVSTLELGDSALYLCASREDRGRNEQFFGPGTRLTVL.

The J gene is TRBJ2-1, the V gene TRBV14; TCRdb picks TRBD1, but there is no DNA to check that call. The CDR3 length is 15 residues. Germline V gene lookup returns CDR1 SGHDN and CDR2 FVKESK. This CDR3 is CASSHTGGSYNEQFF.

The rearrangement joins TRBV14 to TRBJ2-7. The CDR3 consists of 13 residues. CDR1 and CDR2 from the germline V gene are SGHDN and FVKESK. CDR3 amino acids: CASSPSGSYEQYF.